The 4 T cell receptor beta chains reported below all come from one sample, sequenced in a study of blood T cell repertoires in COVID-19. Assay used: immunoSEQ multiplex PCR; TCRdb lists only in-frame clones, some missing. The table includes more than 250,000 clones, 70% to 90% detected once. Specimen: peripheral blood. The receptors shown here come from a man aged 18 to 30 who had recovered from COVID-19.

The CDR3 nucleotides read TGTGCCAGTAGTATAGCAGGGTATGAGCAGTTCTTC. Translating it yields CASSIAGYEQFF. The chain uses TRBV19 and TRBJ2-1; a weak D match, TRBD1 (5 bases). The CDR3 is 12 residues long. CDR1 is LNHDA and CDR2 is SQIVND in the germline V gene (reference sequence). The V and J ends lost 1 base and 8 bases respectively, with 6 bases between them.

The gene calls are TRBV12-3 or TRBV12-4 and TRBJ2-5; tentative D call: TRBD2 (5 bases). With 3 bases removed from V and 7 bases from J, the gap between germline ends came to 12 bases. The CDR3 is 13 residues long. The CDR3 spells CASSLSGSGTQYF. Here the CDR3 DNA reads TGTGCCAGCAGTTTGTCGGGGAGTGGGACCCAGTACTTC.

The CDR3 loop is CASSFAGARYEQYF. CDR3 DNA: TGTGCCAGCAGTTTTGCGGGGGCCCGTTACGAGCAGTACTTC. The chain has TRBV27 and TRBJ2-7, with D maybe TRBD2 (7 bases). The CDR3 spans 14 residues. The germline V gene encodes CDR1 MNHEY and CDR2 SMNVEV (reference sequence). Trimming took off 3 bases at V and 4 bases at J, with 13 bases between the two ends.

This rearrangement joins TRBV4-1 to TRBJ1-2; D ambiguous. Trimming left V 3 bases short and J 4 bases short, with 12 bases between. The germline V gene has CDR1 MGHRA and CDR2 YSYEKL. The CDR3 contains 14 residues. The CDR3 DNA reads TGCGCCAGCAGCCAGGGTAGCTCTCTCTATGGCTACACCTTC. It is translated as CASSQGSSLYGYTF.